This T cell receptor (beta chain) was obtained from a study of T cells in women clearing cervical HPV infection. Here immunoSEQ multiplex PCR was the method, and the copy in TCRdb shows in-frame clones only, minus some. The sample totals 15,000 or so clones; its top ten clones hold 5.5% to 8%. Note on this clone: The read halts 3 residues ahead of the CDR3 end, with the missing end drawn from the germline J gene.

The CDR3 runs to 17 residues. V lost 6 bases, J lost 2 bases, and 21 bases lay in between. Germline V gene sequence: CDR1 LNHDA, CDR2 SQIVND (reference sequence). Input material: blood buffy coat. The chain carries TRBV19 and TRBJ2-3; weak D call: TRBD2 (6 bases). This clonotype was obtained from a woman aged 18-70 years with a cervical HPV16 infection that either progressed to CIN3+ or cleared (not recorded which). The DNA read from the CDR3 is TGTGCCAGTAGCTACTCACGTTCTGGGGGGACCACAGATACG. The encoded protein is CASSYSRSGGTTDT. In full, the CDR3 is CASSYSRSGGTTDTQYF. Together with reference TRBV19 and TRBJ2-3, the CDR3 gives the full variable domain: DGGITQSPKYLFRKEGQNVTLSCEQNLNHDAMYWYRQDPGQGLRLIYYSQIVNDFQKGDIAEGYSVSREKKESFPLTVTSAQKNPTAFYLCASSYSRSGGTTDTQYFGPGTRLTVL.